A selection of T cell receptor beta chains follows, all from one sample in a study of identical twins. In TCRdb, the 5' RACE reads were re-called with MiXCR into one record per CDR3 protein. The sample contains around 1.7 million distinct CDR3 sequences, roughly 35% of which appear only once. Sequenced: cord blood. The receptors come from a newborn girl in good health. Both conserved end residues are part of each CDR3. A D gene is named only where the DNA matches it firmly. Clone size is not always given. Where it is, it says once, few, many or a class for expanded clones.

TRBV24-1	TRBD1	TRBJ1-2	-	CATAGTGEGYTF	TGTGCCACCGCAGGGACAGGGGAGGGCTACACCTTC
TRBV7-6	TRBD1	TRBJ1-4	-	CASSKTTGPNEKLFF	TGTGCCAGCAGCAAAACGACAGGGCCTAATGAAAAACTGTTTTTT
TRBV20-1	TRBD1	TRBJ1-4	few	CSARDPGGNEKLFF	TGCAGTGCTAGAGATCCAGGGGGCAATGAAAAACTGTTTTTT
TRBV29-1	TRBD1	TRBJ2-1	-	CSVAGTAEDNEQFF	TGCAGCGTAGCCGGGACAGCGGAGGACAATGAGCAGTTCTTC
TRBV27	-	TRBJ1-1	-	CASSLSSGRDTEAFF	TGTGCCAGCAGTTTATCCTCGGGACGGGACACTGAAGCTTTCTTT
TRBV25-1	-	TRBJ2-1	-	CASSEGRAEQFF	TGTGCCAGCAGTGAGGGAAGGGCCGAGCAGTTCTTC
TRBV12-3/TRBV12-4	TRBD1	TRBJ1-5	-	CAGSSRTGTSNQPQHF	TGTGCCGGCAGTAGTAGGACAGGGACCAGCAATCAGCCCCAGCATTTT
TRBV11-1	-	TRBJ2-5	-	CASSFLRSRGRDGRPETQYF	TGTGCCAGCAGCTTCCTGCGGTCCCGGGGTCGAGACGGGAGACCAGAGACCCAGTACTTC
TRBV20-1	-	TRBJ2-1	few	CSASRVGNEQFF	TGCAGTGCTAGTAGAGTTGGAAATGAGCAGTTCTTC
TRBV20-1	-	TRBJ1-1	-	CSAIDQSPGTMNTEAFF	TGCAGTGCTATAGATCAAAGTCCCGGGACAATGAACACTGAAGCTTTCTTT
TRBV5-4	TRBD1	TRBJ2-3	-	CASSSGGQGAPDTQYF	TGTGCCAGCAGCTCTGGGGGACAGGGAGCCCCAGATACGCAGTATTTT
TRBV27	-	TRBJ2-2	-	CASSRVGEAGELFF	TGTGCCAGCAGTAGGGTTGGGGAAGCCGGGGAGCTGTTTTTT
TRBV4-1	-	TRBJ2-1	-	CASSRSGLNEQFF	TGCGCCAGCAGCCGAAGCGGGTTGAATGAGCAGTTCTTC
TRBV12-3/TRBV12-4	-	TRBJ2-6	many	CASTHSGANVLTF	TGTGCCAGCACACACTCTGGGGCCAACGTCCTGACTTTC
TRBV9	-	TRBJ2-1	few	CASSVARGGDASSYNEQFF	TGTGCCAGCAGCGTAGCTAGAGGCGGGGATGCTAGCTCCTACAATGAGCAGTTCTTC
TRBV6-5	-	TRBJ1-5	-	CASSYSLRWSGGNQPQHF	TGTGCCAGCAGTTACTCTCTAAGGTGGTCAGGGGGCAATCAGCCCCAGCATTTT
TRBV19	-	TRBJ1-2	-	CASSRGTPWNYGYTF	TGTGCCAGTAGTCGGGGGACACCTTGGAACTATGGCTACACCTTC
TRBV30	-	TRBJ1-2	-	CAWSRGDGYTF	TGTGCCTGGAGTCGAGGGGACGGCTACACCTTC
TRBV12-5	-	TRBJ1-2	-	CASGLVRGVVYGYTF	TGTGCTAGTGGTTTGGTACGAGGGGTCGTCTATGGCTACACCTTC
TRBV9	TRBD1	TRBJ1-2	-	CASSYETGQHGYTF	TGTGCCAGCAGCTACGAGACAGGGCAACATGGCTACACCTTC
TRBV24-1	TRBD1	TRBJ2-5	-	CATSDHGQGETQYF	TGTGCCACCAGTGATCACGGACAGGGGGAGACCCAGTACTTC
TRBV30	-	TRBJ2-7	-	CAWGDGPYEQYF	TGTGCCTGGGGGGACGGACCCTACGAGCAGTACTTC
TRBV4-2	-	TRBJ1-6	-	CASSQAWDGYNSPLHF	TGTGCCAGCAGCCAAGCCTGGGACGGCTATAATTCACCCCTCCACTTT
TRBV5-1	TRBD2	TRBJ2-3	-	CASSSGISGSKGTDTQYF	TGCGCCAGCAGCTCGGGGATTAGCGGGAGTAAGGGCACAGATACGCAGTATTTT
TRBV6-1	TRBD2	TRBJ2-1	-	CASSRQRSGANEQFF	TGTGCCAGCAGCCGCCAACGGAGCGGGGCGAATGAGCAGTTCTTC
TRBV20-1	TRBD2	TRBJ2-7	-	CSLTSGGNEQYF	TGCAGCCTTACTAGCGGGGGCAACGAGCAGTACTTC
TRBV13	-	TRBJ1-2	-	CASSSSSGAGYGYTF	TGTGCCAGCAGCTCCAGTTCAGGGGCAGGGTATGGCTACACCTTC